A single sample gave rise to the 16 T cell receptor beta chains below, sequenced in a study of TET2 disruption in CD19-targeted CAR T cells. These receptors have no identified antigens. Treatment: autologous CTL019 cells: CD19 CAR with 4-1BB and CD3 zeta domains. The assay was immunoSEQ multiplex PCR, and TCRdb's table has in-frame clones only and misses some. Its clone listing holds about 26,000 clones. The specimen was CD8- CAR+ T cells sorted from cultured blood T cells, collected for CD19 CAR T cell therapy. Specified subset: CD8-negative CAR-positive T cells from the infusion product. The receptors here all came from a man in his sixties or seventies with chronic lymphocytic leukemia.

Concerning this clone itself: Coverage ceases 3 residues before the CDR3 finishes, and the germline J gene fills in the end. V usage is TRBV6-2 or TRBV6-3 and J usage is TRBJ1-2; 12 bases are shared with TRBD1. The CDR3 consists of 14 residues. Per germline, CDR1 MNHEY and CDR2 SVGEGT. CDR3 loop: CASTEGTGGNEYTF. CDR3 DNA (partial): TGTGCCAGCACCGAAGGGACAGGGGGCAATGAA.

In regard to this clone: An end of the junction differs from the germline gene, which may be a read error. The read terminates 3 residues ahead of where the CDR3 ends, so the germline J gene completes it. The sample holds other DNA sequences that translate to the same CDR3. V gene TRBV28 combines with J gene TRBJ1-3, with a possible D match to TRBD1 (6 bases). Germline CDR1 MDHEN, CDR2 SYDVKM. The CDR3 loop spans 14 amino acids. CDR3 sequence: CASWTGTSGNTIYF. CDR3 bases read: TGTGCCAGCTGGACCGGGACATCTGGAAACACT.

The sequenced CDR3 bases are TGTGCCAGCAGTTTACTGGGGGCACAAGCCAACGAG. It is translated as CASSLLGAQANE. The whole CDR3 reads CASSLLGAQANEQYF. The chain is built from TRBV28 and TRBJ2-7; possibly TRBD1 for D (6 bases). From the germline J gene comes the end of the CDR3, since the read stops 3 residues before it. Trimming shortened V by 2 bases and J by 5 bases, and 16 bases separated the two germline ends. This CDR3 has 15 amino acids. Germline V gene data show CDR1 as MDHEN and CDR2 as SYDVKM. Full variable domain (missing parts from reference TRBV28 and TRBJ2-7): DVKVTQSSRYLVKRTGEKVFLECVQDMDHENMFWYRQDPGLGLRLIYFSYDVKMKEKGDIPEGYSVSREKKERFSLILESASTNQTSMYLCASSLLGAQANEQYFGPGTRLTVT.

On this clone itself: The read terminates 3 residues before the CDR3 end, so the remaining end is supplied by the germline J gene. V gene TRBV12-3 or TRBV12-4 combines with J gene TRBJ2-3; the D gene is possibly TRBD1 (9 bases). The V and J ends lost 3 bases and 2 bases respectively, with 24 bases between them. The CDR3 runs to 19 residues. This chain's CDR3 is CASSFTPRGGQGFTDTQYF. Partial CDR3 DNA: TGTGCCAGCAGTTTTACCCCCCGGGGGGGACAGGGATTCACAGATACG.

As for this clone: Sequencing ends 3 residues short of the CDR3 end; the germline J gene provides the rest. This rearrangement joins TRBV29-1 to TRBJ2-1, with 7 bases matching TRBD1. V shed 8 bases, J shed 6 bases, and the junction held 10 bases outside the gene matches. There are 13 residues in the CDR3. Per the germline V gene, CDR1 is SQVTM and CDR2 is ANQGSEA. CDR3 in amino acids: CSTRQGPLNEQFF. CDR3 bases read: TGCAGCACCCGACAGGGACCACTCAATGAG.

As for this clone: The read finishes 3 residues shy of the CDR3 end, and the germline J gene is used to complete it. The chain employs TRBV13 and TRBJ2-1, with TRBD1 matching over 12 bases. The J segment lost 6 bases and the V segment lost 4 bases, leaving 10 bases of the junction unmatched. This CDR3 has 17 amino acids. Germline V CDR1 and CDR2: PRHDT, FYEKMQ (reference sequence). The sequenced CDR3 bases are TGTGCCAGCAGCTCTAGATGGGGGGACAGGGGGCTCAATGAG. This sequence encodes CASSSRWGDRGLNE. The whole CDR3 sequence reads CASSSRWGDRGLNEQFF. The whole variable domain, remainder taken from reference TRBV13 and TRBJ2-1, is AAGVIQSPRHLIKEKRETATLKCYPIPRHDTVYWYQQGPGQDPQFLISFYEKMQSDKGSIPDRFSAQQFSDYHSELNMSSLELGDSALYFCASSSRWGDRGLNEQFFGPGTRLTVL.

On this clone itself: The read falls 3 residues short of the CDR3 end, and the missing part is taken from the germline J gene. The chain joins TRBV5-1 to TRBJ1-4, with 8 bases that match TRBD1. Germline-derived CDR1 and CDR2 are SGHRS and YFSETQ. The V segment lost 3 bases and the J segment 0 bases; nucleotides outside the gene matches: 1. There are 15 residues in the CDR3. CDR3 residues: CASSSQGATNEKLFF. CDR3 DNA, as far as it was read: TGCGCCAGCAGCTCACAGGGGGCAACTAATGAAAAA.

Measured by frequency, this clone is medium-sized. The sequence runs out 3 residues before the end of the CDR3; the remainder is reconstructed from the germline J gene. Other DNA sequences in this sample translate to the same CDR3. J is TRBJ2-3 and V is TRBV20-1, with a tentative D call TRBD2 (5 bases). Germline CDR1 DFQATT, CDR2 SNEGSKA (reference sequence). Trimming pared 4 bases from V and 0 bases from J, leaving 8 bases between. CDR3 length equals 13 residues. The CDR3 loop is CSATGVSTDTQYF. The CDR3 DNA, read in part, is TGCAGTGCTACCGGGGTTAGCACAGATACG.

To note about this clone: Read data end 3 residues before the CDR3 end; the end is taken from the germline J gene. The chain links TRBV7-9 to TRBJ1-2; no reliable D call. The germline V gene has CDR1 SEHNR and CDR2 FQNEAQ (reference sequence). The CDR3 has 13 amino acids. The CDR3 DNA, read in part, is TGTGCCAGCAGCTTAGTACCCTCCCCACTT. This encodes CASSLVPSPL. The CDR3, in full, reads CASSLVPSPLYTF. Looking up the rest from reference TRBV7-9 and TRBJ1-2 gives the full variable domain: DTGVSQNPRHKITKRGQNVTFRCDPISEHNRLYWYRQTLGQGPEFLTYFQNEAQLEKSRLLSDRFSAERPKGSFSTLEIQRTEQGDSAMYLCASSLVPSPLYTFGSGTRLTVV.

Remarks on this clone: The read ends 3 residues early relative to the CDR3; the germline J gene fills the gap. The chain combines TRBV19 with TRBJ2-6, with a weak D call TRBD2 (6 bases). Looked up from germline, CDR1 is LNHDA and CDR2 is SQIVND (reference sequence). The CDR3 sequence is 14 residues long. Trimming took 5 bases from V and 4 from J, leaving 9 bases between them. CDR3 DNA (partial): TGTGCCAGTAGTCCGGGGGTCGGGGCCAACGTC. Translation gives CASSPGVGANV. The CDR3 reads in full as CASSPGVGANVLTF.

On this clone itself: The observed sequence ends 3 residues before the CDR3 terminus, with the missing tail filled in from the germline J gene. The rearrangement joins TRBV29-1 to TRBJ2-3; D tentatively fits TRBD1 or TRBD2 (5 bases each). The CDR3 loop spans 15 amino acids. V lost 8 bases and J lost 4, with 22 bases in between. Germline V gene sequence: CDR1 SQVTM, CDR2 ANQGSEA. CDR3 protein: CSPHPGIGHADTQYF. The CDR3 bases that were read are TGCAGCCCCCACCCGGGAATCGGACACGCAGATACG.

This clone shows up as medium-sized (0.01 to 0.1%) by frequency. The missing CDR3 end, 3 residues past where the read stops, is filled in from the germline J gene. The genes are TRBV7-3 and TRBJ2-2; the D is unclear. The CDR3 length is 14 residues. From germline, CDR1 is SGHTA and CDR2 FQGTGA. Deletions cut 0 bases from V and 4 bases from J, with 6 bases between. The CDR3 here is CASSLTTVTGELFF. The sequenced part of the CDR3 DNA is TGTGCCAGCAGCTTAACAACAGTCACCGGGGAG.

The sequenced part of the CDR3 DNA is TGTGCCAGCAGTGAAGAACAGGGCCACGAG. Translation: CASSEEQGHE. In full, the CDR3 is CASSEEQGHEAFF. The rearrangement links TRBV6-1 to TRBJ1-1; TRBD1 might be the D (6 bases). The read ends 3 residues shy of where the CDR3 ends; the end is completed using the germline J gene. Germline CDR1 reads MNHNS; CDR2 reads SASEGT. This CDR3 contains 13 residues.

Concerning this clone: The read finishes 3 residues shy of the CDR3 end, and the germline J gene is used to complete it. The chain couples TRBV6-1 to TRBJ2-4, with a possible D match to TRBD1 (6 bases). Germline CDR1 reads MNHNS; CDR2 reads SASEGT. This CDR3 is built from 15 residues. CDR3 amino acids: CASSDGDRSVFGQYF. CDR3 DNA (partial): TGTGCCAGCAGTGATGGAGACAGGTCGGTCTTCGGT.

In the case of this clone: Read data end 3 residues before the CDR3 end; the end is taken from the germline J gene. This sequence joins TRBV20-1 and TRBJ2-6; 9 bases are shared with TRBD1. The junction had 5 bases not matched to a gene; V was cut back by 3 bases and J by 2 bases. This CDR3 has 16 residues. The V gene's germline CDR1 is DFQATT and CDR2 SNEGSKA (reference sequence). CDR3 amino acids: CSARTGQGTGANVLTF. The CDR3 DNA, read in part, is TGCAGTGCTAGGACGGGACAGGGCACTGGGGCCAACGTC.

Comments on this clone: The CDR3 is cut off 3 residues early in the read; its end comes from the germline J gene. This chain uses TRBV30 with TRBJ2-3; D uncertain. The germline V gene encodes CDR1 GTSNPN and CDR2 SVGIG (reference sequence). The CDR3 has 15 amino acids. V lost 2 bases and J 3 bases, leaving 15 bases between the germline ends. The CDR3 bases that were read are TGTGCCTGGAGTAAAAACGTGGTGAGGACAGATACG. Translation: CAWSKNVVRTDT. The CDR3 as a whole reads CAWSKNVVRTDTQYF.